Shown below are 32 T cell receptor beta chains from a single sample sequenced in a study of T-cell memory formation after mild COVID-19 (dated by TCRdb to the early 2020s). Libraries were prepared through 5' RACE. The reads were generated on an Illumina NovaSeq 6000. The raw public data were reprocessed by TCRdb itself: fastp quality trimming at Q25, MiXCR clonotype calling, in-frame beta chains only. Every distinct CDR3 protein forms one entry, paired with its most common genes and DNA. This sample holds about 340,000 distinct CDR3 sequences; 20% to 25% were observed only once. The top ten clonotypes cover around 23% of the sample. The sequenced sample was PBMCs or a T cell subset sorted from them (not recorded which). These receptors all come from a man younger than 35 who had mild COVID-19 (a few samples of this study predate the infection). The sample titles of this study are shuffled in the database, so cell type and time point are left out; the donor was told from shared clones.

This rearrangement joins TRBV7-2 to TRBJ1-6; D possibly corresponds to TRBD1 (6 bases). The CDR3 runs to 18 residues. Trimming removed 5 bases at V and 2 bases at J, with 19 bases between. Per the germline V gene, CDR1 is SGHTA and CDR2 is FQGNSA. The CDR3: CASSDRPGAMAYNSPLHF. CDR3 DNA: TGTGCCAGCAGCGATCGGCCAGGGGCAATGGCCTATAATTCACCCCTCCACTTT. The complete variable domain, with remaining parts taken from reference TRBV7-2 and TRBJ1-6, reads GAGVSQSPSNKVTEKGKDVELRCDPISGHTALYWYRQSLGQGLEFLIYFQGNSAPDKSGLPSDRFSAERTGGSVSTLTIQRTQQEDSAVYLCASSDRPGAMAYNSPLHFGNGTRLTVT.

This clonotype was detected only a few times. The J gene is TRBJ1-5, the V gene TRBV20-1; D is unclear. CDR3 length: 17 amino acids. V was trimmed by 3 bases and J by 0 bases, leaving 18 bases between them. Germline V CDR1 and CDR2: DFQATT, SNEGSKA (reference sequence). CDR3 nucleotides: TGCAGTGCTAGCGTCAGCTACCCAGCAGTTAGCAATCAGCCCCAGCATTTT. Translation: CSASVSYPAVSNQPQHF.

This clonotype was seen at least ten times. V usage is TRBV7-9 and J usage is TRBJ1-3; D might be TRBD1 (6 bases). The CDR3 sequence is 14 residues long. CDR1 and CDR2 from the germline V gene are SEHNR and FQNEAQ (reference sequence). V shed 4 bases and J shed 0 bases, with 7 bases lying between them. The CDR3 spells CASSWTASGNTIYF. CDR3 nucleotide sequence: TGTGCCAGCAGCTGGACAGCCTCTGGAAACACCATATATTTT.

This chain connects TRBV7-6 to TRBJ2-5, with D possibly TRBD1 on 5 matching bases. CDR1 is SGHVS and CDR2 is FNYEAQ in the germline V gene. With 5 bases removed from V and 5 bases from J, the gap between germline ends came to 15 bases. The CDR3 runs to 14 residues. CDR3 in DNA: TGTGCCAGCAGCCGACCTGAAGGGGCGGAGACCCAGTACTTC. Its protein product is CASSRPEGAETQYF.

This clonotype has more than one count but fewer than ten. V is TRBV7-2 and J is TRBJ1-2, with 7 bases identical to TRBD1. Per germline, CDR1 SGHTA and CDR2 FQGNSA. The CDR3 length is 14 residues. V trimming: 5 bases; J trimming: 8 bases; junction bases outside the gene matches: 11. The CDR3 coding sequence is TGTGCCAGCAGCCAAACAGGGGATCCCCTCGGCTACACCTTC. Translation gives CASSQTGDPLGYTF. The full variable domain, in which reference TRBV7-2 and TRBJ1-2 provide the parts outside the CDR3, is GAGVSQSPSNKVTEKGKDVELRCDPISGHTALYWYRQSLGQGLEFLIYFQGNSAPDKSGLPSDRFSAERTGGSVSTLTIQRTQQEDSAVYLCASSQTGDPLGYTFGSGTRLTVV.

The rearrangement joins TRBV7-3 to TRBJ2-5; D tentatively reads TRBD1 or TRBD2 (6 bases each). The CDR3 loop spans 16 amino acids. With 5 bases removed from V and 4 bases from J, the gap between germline ends came to 20 bases. Germline V gives CDR1 SGHTA, CDR2 FQGTGA. For the CDR3, the DNA is TGTGCCAGCAGCGCGTCCTTATGGGGGGCAGGAGAGACCCAGTACTTC. Its translation is CASSASLWGAGETQYF.

The genes are TRBV2 and TRBJ2-7, with D perhaps given as TRBD1 or TRBD2 (5 bases each). The CDR3 length is 12 residues. Trimming removed 2 bases from V and 7 bases from J, with 9 bases in between. The germline CDR1 and CDR2 sequences are SNHLY and FYNNEI. The CDR3 region is CASSERDLEQYV. Here the CDR3 DNA reads TGTGCCAGCAGTGAAAGGGACCTGGAGCAGTACGTC.

This clonotype was observed a few times. The V and J genes are TRBV6-2 or TRBV6-3 and TRBJ1-1, with D unresolved. Germline CDR1 and CDR2: MNHEY and SVGEGT. The CDR3 is 14 amino acids. The V end lost 4 bases, the J end lost 8 bases, and 17 bases lay between the germline ends. CDR3 sequence: CASSLGLRFGEAFF. The CDR3 DNA is TGTGCCAGCAGTTTAGGGTTGCGTTTTGGGGAAGCTTTCTTT.

The V gene is TRBV4-2, the J gene TRBJ2-3, with 7 bases matching TRBD2. Germline V gene data show CDR1 as LGHNA and CDR2 as YNFKEQ. CDR3 length: 16 amino acids. V lost 1 base, J lost 2 bases, and 6 bases stayed unmatched. CDR3 DNA sequence: TGTGCCAGCAGCCAAGCGGGTGGGGGGGACACAGATACGCAGTATTTT. It translates to CASSQAGGGDTDTQYF.

The rearrangement joins TRBV5-1 to TRBJ1-4; TRBD1 might be the D (5 bases). CDR1 is SGHRS and CDR2 is YFSETQ in the germline V gene. V was clipped by 2 bases and J by 4 bases, with 9 bases between them. CDR3 length: 14 residues. As DNA, the CDR3 is TGCGCCAGCAGCTTAAGGGGAAGTAATGAAAAACTGTTTTTT. Translated, it gives CASSLRGSNEKLFF.

This clonotype was counted at least ten times. The V and J genes are TRBV7-2 and TRBJ2-7; D call uncertain. Germline CDR1 is SGHTA and CDR2 is FQGNSA. Trimming shortened V by 2 bases and J by 4 bases, and 9 bases separated the two germline ends. This CDR3 has 13 residues. CDR3 bases: TGTGCCAGCAGCTTAAGCTCCGGATACGAGCAGTACGTC. It translates to CASSLSSGYEQYV.

This clonotype was detected only a few times. CDR3 region: CSVSVGGTQYF. CDR3 coding DNA: TGCAGCGTTTCCGTGGGAGGTACGCAGTATTTT. This rearrangement joins TRBV29-1 to TRBJ2-3, with D tentatively TRBD2 (6 bases). V lost 5 bases and J lost 8, with 11 bases in between. The CDR3 length is 11 residues. The germline CDR1 and CDR2 sequences are SQVTM and ANQGSEA.

The chain carries TRBV28 and TRBJ1-2, with D uncertain. The CDR3 is made up of 11 amino acids. CDR1 and CDR2 (germline): MDHEN, SYDVKM. V lost 5 bases, J lost 8 bases, and 9 bases lay in between. CDR3 bases: TGTGCCAGCAGTCCCCGCCGAGGCTACACCTTC. Protein sequence: CASSPRRGYTF.

This clonotype was seen repeatedly, ten times or more. The rearrangement uses TRBV5-1 and TRBJ1-1, with 7 positions matching TRBD1. Trimming removed 3 bases from V and 1 base from J; junction bases left unmatched: 6. The CDR3 totals 15 residues. The V gene's germline CDR1 is SGHRS and CDR2 YFSETQ. The CDR3 coding sequence is TGCGCCAGCAGCTCGCTCTCAGGGGGGAACACTGAAGCTTTCTTT. It is translated as CASSSLSGGNTEAFF.

The chain recombines TRBV5-1 with TRBJ1-4; D perhaps matches TRBD1 (6 bases). With 5 bases removed from V and 4 bases from J, the gap between germline ends came to 12 bases. The length of the CDR3 is 14 residues. Germline CDR1 and CDR2: SGHRS and YFSETQ. In DNA, the CDR3 is TGCGCCAGCAGAACAGGGAATTTTAATGAAAAACTGTTTTTT. Protein sequence: CASRTGNFNEKLFF.

The gene calls are TRBV15 and TRBJ2-7; D possibly corresponds to TRBD1 (6 bases). Germline CDR1 LNHNV, CDR2 YYDKDF (reference sequence). CDR3 length: 15 residues. Trimming removed 3 bases from V and 2 bases from J, with 14 bases in between. The CDR3 DNA reads as TGTGCCACCAGCAGTTGGGGGCAGGGAACCTACGAGCAGTACTTC. This sequence encodes CATSSWGQGTYEQYF. The variable domain in full, with the rest retrieved from reference TRBV15 and TRBJ2-7, is DAMVIQNPRYQVTQFGKPVTLSCSQTLNHNVMYWYQQKSSQAPKLLFHYYDKDFNNEADTPDNFQSRRPNTSFCFLDIRSPGLGDTAMYLCATSSWGQGTYEQYFGPGTRLTVT.

This clonotype was picked up a small number of times. The V and J genes are TRBV5-1 and TRBJ2-1; weak D call: TRBD2 (6 bases). The CDR3 covers 16 residues. With 4 bases removed from V and 8 bases from J, the gap between germline ends came to 22 bases. Germline V gene lookup returns CDR1 SGHRS and CDR2 YFSETQ. The CDR3 DNA follows: TGCGCCAGCAGCCAAGGCCGGGGGTACCGGGGCGATGAGCAGTTCTTC. It translates to CASSQGRGYRGDEQFF. The full variable domain, completed using reference TRBV5-1 and TRBJ2-1, is KAGVTQTPRYLIKTRGQQVTLSCSPISGHRSVSWYQQTPGQGLQFLFEYFSETQRNKGNFPGRFSGRQFSNSRSEMNVSTLELGDSALYLCASSQGRGYRGDEQFFGPGTRLTVL.

V is TRBV3-1 and J is TRBJ1-2; D not certain. Germline CDR1 and CDR2: LGHDT and YNNKEL (reference sequence). The CDR3 has 14 residues. V was trimmed by 1 base and J by 2 bases, leaving 8 bases between them. CDR3 DNA sequence: TGTGCCAGCAGCCAAGGCCCGCAAAACTATGGCTACACCTTC. It specifies CASSQGPQNYGYTF.

The rearrangement joins TRBV11-1 to TRBJ2-7, with D hard to call. The ends were cut back, 5 bases at V and 2 bases at J, with 10 bases in the middle. From germline, CDR1 is SGHAT and CDR2 FQDESV (reference sequence). This CDR3 region has 13 residues. The CDR3 DNA follows: TGTGCCAGCAGCCCCGCCCCCACCTACGAGCAGTACTTC. Amino acids: CASSPAPTYEQYF.

Note on this clonotype: Just one base apart from a much larger clone, this may be a read error. The chain carries TRBV12-3 or TRBV12-4 and TRBJ2-5; tentative D call: TRBD1 (6 bases). This CDR3 comprises 14 residues. Trimming shortened V by 5 bases and J by 2 bases, and 12 bases separated the two germline ends. CDR3 sequence: CASSPQGLQETQYF. The DNA of the CDR3 is TGTGCCAGCAGTCCCCAGGGGTTACAAGAGACCCAGTACTTC.

This clonotype has just a few counts. The V call is TRBV12-3 or TRBV12-4, the J call TRBJ1-6; a possible D gene is TRBD1 (5 bases). Trimming removed 6 bases from V and 14 bases from J, with 14 bases in between. CDR3 length: 12 residues. CDR3 coding DNA: TGTGCCAGCAGCACCGGGGGGTTGGCCCTCCACTTT. This encodes CASSTGGLALHF.

The chain couples TRBV20-1 to TRBJ1-1; D not resolved. V lost 4 bases, J lost 0 bases, and 3 bases lay in between. From germline, CDR1 is DFQATT and CDR2 SNEGSKA (reference sequence). The CDR3 has 11 amino acids. CDR3 DNA sequence: TGCAGTGCTACTGTGAACACTGAAGCTTTCTTT. Residues: CSATVNTEAFF.

This clonotype was counted only a few times. Given a much more abundant clone one base away, this may be a read error. The chain carries TRBV11-2 and TRBJ1-6; no definite D call. The CDR3 contains 14 residues. CDR1 and CDR2 from the germline V gene are SGHAT and FQNNGV. The chain's CDR3 is CASSLRSGVSPLNF. CDR3 bases: TGTGCCAGCAGCTTGAGGTCCGGGGTCTCACCCCTCAACTTT.

The chain combines TRBV7-2 with TRBJ2-3, with 7 positions matching TRBD2. Germline values: CDR1 SGHTA, CDR2 FQGNSA. V gave up 4 bases and J gave up 2 bases; unmatched junction bases: 9. CDR3 length equals 16 residues. The CDR3 sequence: CASSYSPRDYTDTQYF. The CDR3 DNA reads as TGTGCCAGCAGCTATTCCCCGAGGGACTACACAGATACGCAGTATTTT.

This clonotype was seen a handful of times. The chain couples TRBV29-1 to TRBJ2-3; D is undetermined. The CDR3 consists of 11 residues. Trimming removed 5 bases at V and 3 bases at J, with 6 bases between. Germline V gene lookup returns CDR1 SQVTM and CDR2 ANQGSEA. The CDR3 is CSVRRTDTQYF. Written as DNA, the CDR3 is TGCAGCGTTAGGCGGACAGATACGCAGTATTTT.

This clonotype was observed a few times. V and J are TRBV5-1 and TRBJ1-1; D is perhaps TRBD1 (6 bases). The CDR3 runs to 14 residues. Germline CDR1 SGHRS, CDR2 YFSETQ. V lost 4 bases and J 5 bases, leaving 15 bases between the germline ends. The CDR3 sequence: CASSQQGDGTEAFF. DNA for the CDR3: TGCGCCAGCAGCCAACAGGGTGACGGGACTGAAGCTTTCTTT.

For the CDR3, the DNA is TGCAGTGCTATATTACACACTGGTGAAAAACTGTTTTTT. Protein: CSAILHTGEKLFF. The chain has TRBV20-1 and TRBJ1-4; D gene ambiguous. Germline loops: CDR1 DFQATT, CDR2 SNEGSKA (reference sequence). The CDR3 is 13 amino acids. Trimming removed 4 bases at V and 7 bases at J, with 13 bases between.

This clonotype was observed a few times. The chain links TRBV12-3 or TRBV12-4 to TRBJ1-6; D is possibly TRBD1 (6 bases). V lost 5 bases to trimming and J lost 10 bases, with 15 bases between them. There are 14 residues in the CDR3. CDR3 DNA sequence: TGTGCCAGCAGTCTCCGGACAGAGAGGTCACCCCTCCACTTT. It yields the protein CASSLRTERSPLHF.

The chain carries TRBV4-1 and TRBJ1-1, with D possibly matching TRBD1 (5 bases). Trimming stripped 1 base from V and 11 bases from J, with 23 bases between. The CDR3 loop spans 16 amino acids. Germline CDR1 and CDR2: MGHRA and YSYEKL. In nucleotides, the CDR3 is TGCGCCAGCAGCCAAGTCCCCTTCGTATGGGGGGTCGAGGCTTTCTTT. Its translation: CASSQVPFVWGVEAFF.

The rearrangement uses TRBV6-1 and TRBJ1-5, with D hard to call. Germline V gene lookup returns CDR1 MNHNS and CDR2 SASEGT. The CDR3 length is 15 residues. Trimming removed 4 bases from V and 0 bases from J, with 10 bases in between. CDR3 nucleotide sequence: TGTGCCAGCAGTGCAGGACGGTATAGCAATCAGCCCCAGCATTTT. Its protein is CASSAGRYSNQPQHF.

The chain has TRBV11-2 and TRBJ2-2; 9 positions match TRBD1. Germline V gene data show CDR1 as SGHAT and CDR2 as FQNNGV. The CDR3 contains 15 residues. The junction had 4 bases not matched to a gene; V was cut back by 3 bases and J by 5 bases. The DNA of the CDR3 is TGTGCCAGCAGCTTTACAGGGGGCCGGACCGGGGAGCTGTTTTTT. The encoded protein is CASSFTGGRTGELFF.

The V call is TRBV2, the J call TRBJ1-1, with a weak D call TRBD1 (5 bases). The germline V gene has CDR1 SNHLY and CDR2 FYNNEI. The V and J ends lost 7 bases and 11 bases respectively, with 23 bases between them. CDR3 size: 14 residues. CDR3 residues: CASTPAGWQNTAFF. CDR3 sequence (DNA): TGTGCCAGCACCCCCGCAGGGTGGCAGAACACGGCTTTCTTT. Using reference TRBV2 and TRBJ1-1 for the parts outside the CDR3, the full variable domain is EPEVTQTPSHQVTQMGQEVILRCVPISNHLYFYWYRQILGQKVEFLVSFYNNEISEKSEIFDDQFSVERPDGSNFTLKIRSTKLEDSAMYFCASTPAGWQNTAFFGQGTRLTVV.